These T cell receptor beta chains were read from a single sample in a study of blood T cell repertoires in COVID-19. The table came from immunoSEQ multiplex PCR; TCRdb's copy has only in-frame clones and leaves some out. The sample has over 200,000 clones, about 84% seen once. Input material: peripheral blood. The source of these receptors is a woman of 80 years or more with COVID-19, enrolled during active disease. Both conserved end residues are part of each CDR3. The D gene is left open where the match is weak. The size entry is marked missing in some rows and otherwise reads once, few, many or a size class.

>TRBJ1-1|.|TRBV19|.
TGTGCCAGTACCCCGACAGACCAAAACACTGAAGCTTTCTTT
CASTPTDQNTEAFF
>TRBJ1-1|.|TRBV6-6|.
TGTGCCAGCAGTTCCGTCGACAGGAGGACTGAAGCTTTCTTT
CASSSVDRRTEAFF
>TRBJ2-1|TRBD2|TRBV19|once
TGTGCCAGTAGTCGGACTAGCGGCTCCTACAATGAGCAGTTCTTC
CASSRTSGSYNEQFF
>TRBJ1-2|TRBD1|TRBV6-5|.
TGTGCCACCCGGCCTGGACAGGGAGGCTATGGCTACACCTTC
CATRPGQGGYGYTF
>TRBJ2-2|.|TRBV7-2|.
TGTGCCAGCAGCTTAGTGGGGCACACCGGGGAGCTGTTTTTT
CASSLVGHTGELFF
>TRBJ1-5|.|TRBV5-1|.
TGCGCCAGCAGCTCTAAGGGAGGCGAGCCCCAGCATTTT
CASSSKGGEPQHF
>TRBJ2-7|.|TRBV5-8|.
TGTGCCAGCAGCGGTGGGTACTACGCGGGCGTCTCCTACGAGCAGTACTTC
CASSGGYYAGVSYEQYF
>TRBJ2-3|.|TRBV6-1|.
TGTGCCAGCAGTGGAGCTAGCGTGAGTGTTGATACGCAGTATTTT
CASSGASVSVDTQYF
>TRBJ2-5|.|TRBV4-1|few
TGCGCCAGCAGCCAAGATTATCGACTAGGGCCCCAAGAGACCCAGTACTTC
CASSQDYRLGPQETQYF
>TRBJ2-1|TRBD1|TRBV19|.
TGTGCCAGTAGTATAGTAGGGCGGGGACAGGGGGATGAGCAGTTCTTC
CASSIVGRGQGDEQFF
>TRBJ1-2|TRBD1|TRBV12-3/TRBV12-4|.
TGTGCCAGCAGTTATGGGACAGCCAGCGGCTACACCTTC
CASSYGTASGYTF
>TRBJ1-2|.|TRBV3-1/TRBV3-2|.
TGTGCCAGCAGCCAAGGGGACAAACTCGGAGGCTACACCTTC
CASSQGDKLGGYTF
>TRBJ1-5|TRBD1|TRBV28|.
TGTGCCAGCAGTTTATTCAGGGGGCCTCAGCCCCAGCATTTT
CASSLFRGPQPQHF
>TRBJ2-5|TRBD2|TRBV2|.
TGTGCCAGCAATTCCCCACTAGCGGGAGACCAAGAGACCCAGTACTTC
CASNSPLAGDQETQYF
>TRBJ2-3|.|TRBV12-3/TRBV12-4|.
TGTGCCAGCAGTCCAGGTTGGGATACGCAGTATTTT
CASSPGWDTQYF
>TRBJ1-6|.|TRBV21-1|few
TGTGCCAGCAGCAAAGGCGCAGCGGACAGATATAATTCACCCCTCCACTTT
CASSKGAADRYNSPLHF
>TRBJ2-6|.|TRBV27|few
TGTGCCAGCAGTCCCACTCTAAGCTCTGGGGCCAACGTCCTGACTTTC
CASSPTLSSGANVLTF
>TRBJ2-1|TRBD2|TRBV19|.
TGTGCCAGTAGCCCTGGGCGAAAGGCGGGGGGGGACAATGAGCAGTTCTTC
CASSPGRKAGGDNEQFF
>TRBJ2-1|TRBD2|TRBV13|.
TGTGCCAGCAGCCTTCGACTAGCGGGAGGGGTCTATGAGCAGTTCTTC
CASSLRLAGGVYEQFF
>TRBJ1-1|.|TRBV6-5|.
TGTGCCAGCAGTTACTCAAGCCCCACTGAAGCTTTCTTT
CASSYSSPTEAFF
>TRBJ2-2|TRBD1|TRBV3-1/TRBV3-2|few
TGTGCCAGCAGCCCTCCCGGGACAGGATACACCGGGGAGCTGTTTTTT
CASSPPGTGYTGELFF
>TRBJ1-6|TRBD1|TRBV6-5|once
TGTGCCAGCAGTTATGGGACAGGGGATTCACCCCTCCACTTT
CASSYGTGDSPLHF
>TRBJ1-5|TRBD1|TRBV5-5|.
TGTGCCAGCAGCTTCGATCCCCCGCGCAGGGGGGCTCAGCCCCAGCATTTT
CASSFDPPRRGAQPQHF
>TRBJ2-3|.|TRBV7-3|.
TGTGCCAGCAGCTTAGGAGGGGCAGATACGCAGTATTTT
CASSLGGADTQYF
>TRBJ1-5|TRBD1|TRBV6-2/TRBV6-3|.
TGTGCCAGCAGCAAGACAGGGGTTTATCAGCCCCAGCATTTT
CASSKTGVYQPQHF
>TRBJ1-2|TRBD1|TRBV10-3|.
TGTGCCATCAGTCCGGGGGTAACTACAGGGGTTTATGGCTACACCTTC
CAISPGVTTGVYGYTF
>TRBJ1-3|.|TRBV6-5|.
TGTGCCAGCAGTTACGACGGGATCTCTGGAAACACCATATATTTT
CASSYDGISGNTIYF
>TRBJ1-5|.|TRBV7-9|.
TGTGCCAGCAGCTTAGCGGGGGGGAATAATCAGCCCCAGCATTTT
CASSLAGGNNQPQHF
>TRBJ2-1|TRBD2|TRBV27|.
TGTGCCAGCAAACCGAGCGGGAGGGCCTACAATGAGCAGTTCTTC
CASKPSGRAYNEQFF
>TRBJ2-1|TRBD1|TRBV20-1|once
TGCAGTGCTAGTCAGGACAGGGATCCGAATGAGCAGTTCTTC
CSASQDRDPNEQFF
>TRBJ1-2|.|TRBV28|.
TGTGCCAGCAGTTCCCCCGGGACAAGGGCGAACACCTTC
CASSSPGTRANTF
>TRBJ1-6|.|TRBV6-4|.
TGTGCCAGCAGTACCACTGGGGGGAATAATTCACCCCTCCACTTT
CASSTTGGNNSPLHF
>TRBJ2-7|.|TRBV7-2|.
TGTGCCCTCCAGGGCGGTAGCGAGCAGTACTTC
CALQGGSEQYF
>TRBJ1-4|TRBD1|TRBV6-1|.
TGTGCCAGCAGTGAAGCGACAGGGGGGTCTGAAAAACTGTTTTTT
CASSEATGGSEKLFF
>TRBJ2-1|TRBD2|TRBV5-1|.
TGCGCCAGCGGCCCGACTAGCGGGGTATACAATGAGCAGTTCTTC
CASGPTSGVYNEQFF
>TRBJ2-6|.|TRBV5-5|once
TGTGCCAGCAGCTACCCAAGGGGCGCGAGCTCTGGGGCCAACGTCCTGACTTTC
CASSYPRGASSGANVLTF
>TRBJ1-5|.|TRBV19|.
TGTGCCAGTAGTATAGATCGCAGCGCACCCCGGAGTAACAAGCAGCCCCAGCATTTT
CASSIDRSAPRSNKQPQHF
>TRBJ1-3|.|TRBV7-2|once
TGTGCCAGCAGACTAAACACGGGAAACACCATATATTTT
CASRLNTGNTIYF
>TRBJ1-2|TRBD1|TRBV7-9|.
TGTGCCAGCCCCACAGGGGGCGCGTCCTACACCTTC
CASPTGGASYTF
>TRBJ1-2|.|TRBV11-2|.
TGTGCCAGCAGTACCACTCAAATCTATGGCTACACCTTC
CASSTTQIYGYTF
>TRBJ1-5|.|TRBV18|.
TGTGCCAGCTCACCAAATTATAGCAATCAGCCCCAGCATTTT
CASSPNYSNQPQHF
>TRBJ1-1|.|TRBV20-1|.
TGCAGTGCTAGTGGGGGGGGTCCGAACACTGAAGCTTTCTTT
CSASGGGPNTEAFF
>TRBJ1-1|.|TRBV6-5|.
TGTGCCAGCCCCGAGGGAGGGTACACTGAAGCTTTCTTT
CASPEGGYTEAFF
>TRBJ2-3|TRBD2|TRBV12-3/TRBV12-4|.
TGTGCCAGCAGTCCCTCTAGCGGCTCGTCGAATTTT
CASSPSSGSSNF
>TRBJ2-1|.|TRBV5-1|.
TGCGCCAGCAGCCCCAGCGGAAGTCGCTCCTACAATGAGCAGTTCTTC
CASSPSGSRSYNEQFF
>TRBJ2-1|.|TRBV10-3|.
TGTGCCATCAGTGAGTCGGGCCCCTACAATGAGCAGTTCTTC
CAISESGPYNEQFF
>TRBJ1-1|TRBD1|TRBV19|.
TGTGCCAGTAGTCCGCAACAGGGGGCGGATGTCACTGAAGCTTTCTTT
CASSPQQGADVTEAFF
>TRBJ1-1|.|TRBV4-1|few
TGCGCCAGCAGCCTCCCCGTTATTAGGTGGGCCGACACTGAAGCTTTCTTT
CASSLPVIRWADTEAFF
>TRBJ2-7|.|TRBV6-5|.
TGTGCCAGCAGTTACTCGAGCAAAGGGGTCTACGAGCAGTACTTC
CASSYSSKGVYEQYF
>TRBJ1-5|.|TRBV6-5|.
TGTGCCAGCAGATATGACAGAAATCAGCCCCAGCATTTT
CASRYDRNQPQHF
>TRBJ2-6|TRBD1|TRBV27|.
TGTGCCAGCAGGTCTGGGACAGGGGGTTCCTCTGGGGCCAACGTCCTGACTTTC
CASRSGTGGSSGANVLTF
>TRBJ2-6|TRBD1|TRBV27|.
TGTGCCAGCAGAAAAACAGGGGGCGTTGGGGCCAACGTCCTGACTTTC
CASRKTGGVGANVLTF
>TRBJ2-7|.|TRBV28|once
TGTGCCAGCAGTTCGACTAGTTCCGATTACGAGCAGTACTTC
CASSSTSSDYEQYF
>TRBJ1-2|.|TRBV12-3/TRBV12-4|.
TGTGCCAGCAGTTTTAGCAGGGATGGCTACACCTTC
CASSFSRDGYTF
>TRBJ2-5|.|TRBV28|.
TGTGCCAGCAGTTTCTCCCCTAAGGTGGGAGCCAGAGAGACCCAGTACTTC
CASSFSPKVGARETQYF
>TRBJ1-2|.|TRBV28|.
TGTGCCAGCAGTACGGGAACTGCAGGGGCCAGAGGCTACACCTTC
CASSTGTAGARGYTF
>TRBJ2-3|TRBD1|TRBV5-1|.
TGCGCCAGCAGCTTGGAGGGGGCGTACGATACGCAGTATTTT
CASSLEGAYDTQYF